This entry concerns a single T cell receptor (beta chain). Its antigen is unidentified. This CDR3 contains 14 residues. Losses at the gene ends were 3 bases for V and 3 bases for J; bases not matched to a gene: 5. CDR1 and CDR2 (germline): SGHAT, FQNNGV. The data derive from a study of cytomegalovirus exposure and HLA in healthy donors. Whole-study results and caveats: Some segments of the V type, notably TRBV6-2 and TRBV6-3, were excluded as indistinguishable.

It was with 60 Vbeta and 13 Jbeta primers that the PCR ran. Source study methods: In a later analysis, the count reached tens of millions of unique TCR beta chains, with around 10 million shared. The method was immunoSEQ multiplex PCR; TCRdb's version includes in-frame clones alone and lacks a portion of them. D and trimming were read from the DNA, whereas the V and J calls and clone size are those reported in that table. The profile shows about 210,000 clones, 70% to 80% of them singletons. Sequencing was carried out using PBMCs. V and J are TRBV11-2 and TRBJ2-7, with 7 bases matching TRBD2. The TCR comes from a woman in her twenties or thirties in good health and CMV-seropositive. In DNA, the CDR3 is TGTGCCAGCAGCTTGGGACTACAAAGCTACGAGCAGTACTTC. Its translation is CASSLGLQSYEQYF.